This is a list of T cell receptor beta chains from one sample in a study of blood T cell repertoires in COVID-19. The table came from immunoSEQ multiplex PCR; TCRdb's copy has only in-frame clones and leaves some out. In the table there are some 200,000 clones, 87% of which are singletons. The sequenced material came from PBMCs or T cells enriched from blood (not recorded which). The receptors were gathered from a man between 18 and 29 years old with acute COVID-19. Each CDR3 is given with its conserved first and last residue. A D gene is named only where the DNA matches it firmly. The size entry is marked missing in some rows and otherwise reads once, few, many or a size class.

V gene	clone size	J gene	D gene	CDR3 DNA	CDR3 protein
TRBV24-1	.	TRBJ1-2	TRBD1	TGTGCCACCAGTGACCCGGGACAGGGCAATGGCTACACCTTC	CATSDPGQGNGYTF
TRBV11-2	.	TRBJ1-3	.	TGTGCCAGCAGCTTCAGGACTGACCCCTCTGGAAACACCATATATTTT	CASSFRTDPSGNTIYF
TRBV13	.	TRBJ1-1	.	TGTGCCAGCAGCCTTTATGCGGGAGAAGCTTTCTTT	CASSLYAGEAFF
TRBV14	.	TRBJ1-6	.	TGTGCCAGCAGCCAAGAGGCCGCGTTGGAGTCACCCCTCCACTTT	CASSQEAALESPLHF
TRBV7-7	.	TRBJ2-5	TRBD2	TGTGCTAGCAGCTTACTAGCGGGAGGCCAAGAGACCCAGTACTTC	CASSLLAGGQETQYF
TRBV7-9	.	TRBJ1-6	.	TGTGCCAGCAGCTTAGTAGATAATTCACCCCTCCACTTT	CASSLVDNSPLHF
TRBV4-1	.	TRBJ2-3	.	TGCGCCAGCAGCCAAGGGGTAGGGGGGGGCACAGATACGCAGTATTTT	CASSQGVGGGTDTQYF
TRBV7-8	.	TRBJ1-5	.	TGTGCCAGCAGCTTAGGGGGGGGCCATAGCAATCAGCCCCAGCATTTT	CASSLGGGHSNQPQHF
TRBV25-1	.	TRBJ1-1	TRBD1	TGTGCCAGCAGTGAACTGGGACAGGGGAACACTGAAGCTTTCTTT	CASSELGQGNTEAFF
TRBV5-1	.	TRBJ2-5	TRBD1	TGCGCCAGCAGAAGGGAGGGACAGGGCGCAGGAGGTGGCCAGTACTTC	CASRREGQGAGGGQYF
TRBV5-1	.	TRBJ1-1	TRBD1	TGCGCCAGCAGCCCCCGCCTCCGGGAGGGGGCGAACACTGAAGCTTTCTTT	CASSPRLREGANTEAFF
TRBV5-6	.	TRBJ2-7	.	TGTGCCAGCAGCCTGGGAGGCAGCGGCCACTACGAGCAGTACTTC	CASSLGGSGHYEQYF
TRBV6-5	.	TRBJ2-7	.	TGTGCCAGCAGTTCCCCGACAGGAGGAACCTACGAGCAGTACTTC	CASSSPTGGTYEQYF
TRBV5-1	.	TRBJ1-1	.	TGCGCCAGCAGCCGGGCGGACTATGTGGCGGGAACTGAAGCTTTCTTT	CASSRADYVAGTEAFF
TRBV27	once	TRBJ2-1	.	TGTGCCAGCAACTATCCCGGATTGATCTTC	CASNYPGLIF
TRBV23-1	.	TRBJ2-2	TRBD1	TGCGCCAGCAGACGGACAGGTTGGGACGGGGAGCTGTTTTTT	CASRRTGWDGELFF
TRBV7-9	once	TRBJ1-2	.	TGTGCCAGCAGCTTATCAGGGGATGGCTACACCTTC	CASSLSGDGYTF
TRBV5-8	few	TRBJ2-7	.	TGTGCCAGCAGCCTAGAGGCGGGGCCCTACGAGCAGTACTTC	CASSLEAGPYEQYF
TRBV19	.	TRBJ1-5	.	TGTGCCAGTAGTAGGGCCTCCCTCCGGTTTCGCAATCAGCCCCAGCATTTT	CASSRASLRFRNQPQHF
TRBV19	.	TRBJ1-2	.	TGTGCCAGTAGTATACTCTCCTCATTACAAGTAAACTATGGCTACACCTTC	CASSILSSLQVNYGYTF
TRBV7-9	.	TRBJ1-1	TRBD1	TGTGCCAGCAGTTCGGACAGGGGATCGACTGAAGCTTTCTTT	CASSSDRGSTEAFF
TRBV3-1/TRBV3-2	.	TRBJ2-4	TRBD1	TGTGCCAGCAGCCCGGGACAGAAGTACTTC	CASSPGQKYF
TRBV6-4	.	TRBJ2-3	TRBD2	TGTGCCAGCAGTGACGAGGCGGGAGGGCCCTATACGCAGTATTTT	CASSDEAGGPYTQYF
TRBV19	.	TRBJ1-2	.	TGTGCCAGTAGCCCGACCGTAGCGAACTATGGCTACACCTTC	CASSPTVANYGYTF
TRBV28	.	TRBJ2-7	.	TGTGCCAGCAGTTTGGGGCCGACTCCAAATGTCGAGCAGTACTTC	CASSLGPTPNVEQYF
TRBV4-2	.	TRBJ1-2	.	TGTGCCAGCCGGGGTAACTATGGCTACACCTTC	CASRGNYGYTF
TRBV28	.	TRBJ1-2	.	TGTGCCAGCACTAAACGGGGGGGACGGGTTAAGTATGGCTACACCTTC	CASTKRGGRVKYGYTF
TRBV24-1	.	TRBJ2-7	TRBD2	TGTGCCACCAGTGATACGGTAGCGGGCGAGCAGTACTTC	CATSDTVAGEQYF
TRBV7-8	.	TRBJ2-1	.	TGTGCCAGCAGCCCCCGGGCGGGTATTGAGCAGTTCTTC	CASSPRAGIEQFF
TRBV5-1	.	TRBJ2-1	.	TGCGCCAGCAGCTTGACAGGGTCGACCTACAATGAGCAGTTCTTC	CASSLTGSTYNEQFF
TRBV30	.	TRBJ1-1	.	TGTGCCTGGAGGTCGCCTAGGAACACTGAAGCTTTCTTT	CAWRSPRNTEAFF
TRBV30	.	TRBJ2-2	TRBD1	TGTGCCTGGAGTAGACAGGGTGATACCGGGGAGCTGTTTTTT	CAWSRQGDTGELFF
TRBV6-5	.	TRBJ1-4	.	TGTGCCAGCAGTTCCAGGCCTCTTGAAAAACTGTTTTTT	CASSSRPLEKLFF
TRBV11-2	once	TRBJ2-1	TRBD2	TGTGCCAGCAGCTCTACTAGCGGGCGCAACAATGAGCAGTTCTTC	CASSSTSGRNNEQFF
TRBV9	.	TRBJ2-7	TRBD2	TGTGCCAGCAGCGAGTCGGGAGGCTACGAGCAGTACTTC	CASSESGGYEQYF
TRBV11-3	.	TRBJ1-4	TRBD1	TGTGCCAGCAGCGATGGGACAGGGCAGACTAATGAAAAACTGTTTTTT	CASSDGTGQTNEKLFF
TRBV18	.	TRBJ2-7	.	TGTGCCAGCTCACCCGCTTCTTCTAGCGCTTCCTACGAGCAGTACTTC	CASSPASSSASYEQYF
TRBV11-2	.	TRBJ1-2	.	TGTGCCAGCAGCCTTAGACAGGCCAATAACTATGGCTACACCTTC	CASSLRQANNYGYTF
TRBV9	few	TRBJ2-1	.	TGTGCCAGCAGCCTGAAGCGGTTCTCCTACAATGAGCAGTTCTTC	CASSLKRFSYNEQFF
TRBV28	.	TRBJ1-5	.	TGTGCCAGCAGAAAGGCGGGAGGCTGGGGCAATCAGCCCCAGCATTTT	CASRKAGGWGNQPQHF
TRBV13	.	TRBJ2-2	TRBD2	TGTGCCAGCATCCCGAGGGGACTAGAGAACACCGGGGAGCTGTTTTTT	CASIPRGLENTGELFF
TRBV13	.	TRBJ2-2	.	TGTGCCAGTTTTAGAAAGTCGTGGACCGGGGAGCTGTTTTTT	CASFRKSWTGELFF
TRBV7-9	.	TRBJ1-3	.	TGTGCCAGCAGCTTTTCCTCAGGGCCCTCTGGAAACACCATATATTTT	CASSFSSGPSGNTIYF
TRBV29-1	.	TRBJ2-1	.	TGCAGCGTCCCGCCCCCAGGGGAGACCTCGGACAATGAGCAGTTCTTC	CSVPPPGETSDNEQFF
TRBV9	.	TRBJ2-3	TRBD1	TGTGCCAGCAGCCCGCAGGGGGCAAGCACAGATACGCAGTATTTT	CASSPQGASTDTQYF
TRBV5-6	few	TRBJ1-1	.	TGTGCCAGCAGCTTGGCAGGGAACACTGAAGCTTTCTTT	CASSLAGNTEAFF
TRBV11-2	.	TRBJ2-2	TRBD2	TGTGCCAGCAGCTTAGTAAGGCTAGCGGGAGAACACACCGGGGAGCTGTTTTTT	CASSLVRLAGEHTGELFF
TRBV6-5	.	TRBJ2-7	TRBD2	TGTGCCAGCAGTACTAGCGGGAGTAGTTGGTACGAGCAGTACTTC	CASSTSGSSWYEQYF